The T cell receptor (beta chain) under discussion was sequenced for a study of shared clonotypes between healthy human individuals. Of note for this clone: Its antigen is not known.

The germline V gene has CDR1 SGHTA and CDR2 FQGNSA. The CDR3 contains 16 residues. J gave up 7 bases and V 6 bases, and 8 bases lay outside the gene matches. Study outcomes and limitations: Sampling covered nothing but blood. Tissue TCR repertoires likely differ from those found in blood. The study found about 5% of naive CD4 clonotypes shared across a few donors. Among the subsets, naive ones generally showed larger estimated richness than memory ones.

Libraries were prepared by immunoSEQ multiplex PCR; TCRdb keeps only in-frame clonotypes and omits some of them. This table holds 1.4 million or so clones, approximately 98.5% found once. Input material: naive CD4+ T cells sorted from blood. Subset noted: CD45RA+ positively selected. The J gene is TRBJ2-1, the V gene TRBV7-2; 14 nucleotides align to TRBD2. The TCR was taken from a man aged 25 to 40 in good health. CDR3 DNA sequence: TGTGCCAGCAGGTCCCCGGGACTAGCGGGAGTAAATGAGCAGTTCTTC. This translates into CASRSPGLAGVNEQFF.